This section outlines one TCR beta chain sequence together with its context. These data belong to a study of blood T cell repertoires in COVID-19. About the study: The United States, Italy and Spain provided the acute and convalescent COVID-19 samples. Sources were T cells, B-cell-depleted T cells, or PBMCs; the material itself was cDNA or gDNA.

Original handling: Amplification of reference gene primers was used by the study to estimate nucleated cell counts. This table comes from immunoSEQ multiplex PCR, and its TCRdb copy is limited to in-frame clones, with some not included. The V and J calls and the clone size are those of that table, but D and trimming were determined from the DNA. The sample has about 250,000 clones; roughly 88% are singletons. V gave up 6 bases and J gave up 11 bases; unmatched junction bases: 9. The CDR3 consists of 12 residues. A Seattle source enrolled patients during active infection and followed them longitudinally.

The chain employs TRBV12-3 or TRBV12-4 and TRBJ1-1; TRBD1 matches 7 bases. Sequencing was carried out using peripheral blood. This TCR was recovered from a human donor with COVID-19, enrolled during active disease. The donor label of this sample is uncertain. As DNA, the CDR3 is TGTGCCAGCAGCCTACAGGGGATAGCGGCTTTCTTT. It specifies CASSLQGIAAFF.